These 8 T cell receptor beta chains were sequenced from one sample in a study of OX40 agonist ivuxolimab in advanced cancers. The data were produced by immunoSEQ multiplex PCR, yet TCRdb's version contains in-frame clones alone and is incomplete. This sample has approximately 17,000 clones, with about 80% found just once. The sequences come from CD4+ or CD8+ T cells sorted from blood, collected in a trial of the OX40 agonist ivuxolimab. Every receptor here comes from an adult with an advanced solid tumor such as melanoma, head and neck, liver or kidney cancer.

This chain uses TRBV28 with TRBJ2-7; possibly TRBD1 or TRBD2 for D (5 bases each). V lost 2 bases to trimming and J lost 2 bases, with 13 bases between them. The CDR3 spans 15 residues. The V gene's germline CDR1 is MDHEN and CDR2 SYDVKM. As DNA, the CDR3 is TGTGCCAGCAGTTTACGGGGACCTTCGACCTACGAGCAGTACTTC. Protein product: CASSLRGPSTYEQYF.

As DNA, the CDR3 is TGTGCCAGCGGAATACTACAGGGGGCAAGCAATGAGCAGTTCTTC. It yields the protein CASGILQGASNEQFF. The gene calls are TRBV6-1 and TRBJ2-1, with 9 bases matching TRBD1. Germline CDR1 reads MNHNS; CDR2 reads SASEGT. The CDR3 loop spans 15 amino acids. The J segment lost 6 bases and the V segment lost 8 bases, leaving 11 bases of the junction unmatched.

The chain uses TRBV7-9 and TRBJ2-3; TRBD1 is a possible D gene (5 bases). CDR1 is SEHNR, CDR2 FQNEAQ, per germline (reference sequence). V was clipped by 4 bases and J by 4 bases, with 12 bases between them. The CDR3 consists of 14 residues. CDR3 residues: CASSSPGNADTQYF. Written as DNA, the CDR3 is TGTGCCAGCAGCTCCCCAGGGAACGCAGATACGCAGTATTTT.

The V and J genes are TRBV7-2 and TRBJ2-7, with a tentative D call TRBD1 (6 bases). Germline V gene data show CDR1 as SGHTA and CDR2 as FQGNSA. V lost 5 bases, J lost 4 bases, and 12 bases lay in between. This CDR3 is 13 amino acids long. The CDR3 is CASSQGIGYEQYF. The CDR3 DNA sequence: TGTGCCAGCAGCCAGGGGATCGGATACGAGCAGTACTTC.

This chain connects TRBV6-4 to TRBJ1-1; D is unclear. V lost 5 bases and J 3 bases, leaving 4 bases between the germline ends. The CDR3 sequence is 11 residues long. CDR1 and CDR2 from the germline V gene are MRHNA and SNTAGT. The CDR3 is CASSSDTEAFF. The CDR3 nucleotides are TGTGCCAGCAGTTCAGACACTGAAGCTTTCTTT.

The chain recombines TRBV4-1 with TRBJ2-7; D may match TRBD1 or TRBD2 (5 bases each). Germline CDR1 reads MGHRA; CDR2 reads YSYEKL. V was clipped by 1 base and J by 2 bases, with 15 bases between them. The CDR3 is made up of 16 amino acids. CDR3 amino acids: CASSQVGDRPTYEQYF. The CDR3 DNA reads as TGCGCCAGCAGCCAAGTGGGGGACCGACCAACCTACGAGCAGTACTTC.

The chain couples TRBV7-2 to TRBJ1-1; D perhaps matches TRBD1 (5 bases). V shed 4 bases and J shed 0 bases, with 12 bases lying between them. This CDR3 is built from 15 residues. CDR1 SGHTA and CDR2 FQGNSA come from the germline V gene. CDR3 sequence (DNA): TGTGCCAGCAGCTGGGGACTGCTCATGAACACTGAAGCTTTCTTT. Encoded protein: CASSWGLLMNTEAFF.

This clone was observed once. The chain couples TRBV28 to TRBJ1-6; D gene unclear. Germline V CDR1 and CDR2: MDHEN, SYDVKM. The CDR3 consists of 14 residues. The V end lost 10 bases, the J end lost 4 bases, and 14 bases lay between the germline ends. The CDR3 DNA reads TGTGCCACTTCTTTTCAGAGTTATAATTCACCCCTCCACTTT. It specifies CATSFQSYNSPLHF.